This TCR beta chain originates from a study of blood T cell repertoires in COVID-19. Study-level background: Sites across the United States, Italy and Spain contributed samples from acute and convalescent COVID-19.

This CDR3 is 13 amino acids long. The germline V and J ends were trimmed by 5 bases and 4 bases, with 11 bases remaining between them. CDR1 and CDR2 from the germline V gene are SGHNT and YENEEA. The authors' processing: Quantification of nucleated cells was approximated via reference gene primer amplification. Data came from immunoSEQ multiplex PCR; TCRdb stores just in-frame clones and leaves some out. Clonal size and the V and J genes are those of that table, whereas D and trimming came from the DNA. The data contain 200,000 to 300,000 clones, roughly 89% of them singletons. Enrollees, about 18 to 89 years old, lived in approximately 24 US areas. Assignments of participants to cohorts depended upon their own reported clinical history.

Specimen: PBMCs or T cells enriched from blood (not recorded which). The gene calls are TRBV11-3 and TRBJ2-5; TRBD1 might be the D (5 bases). The sequence derives from a woman in her twenties or thirties with acute COVID-19. The CDR3 spells CASSQGARETQYF. For the CDR3, the DNA is TGTGCCAGCAGCCAAGGGGCTCGAGAGACCCAGTACTTC.